The 19 T cell receptor beta chains below come from one sample, sequenced in a study of cytomegalovirus exposure and HLA in healthy donors. The PCR employed 60 Vbeta primers together with 13 Jbeta primers. TCRdb's table, derived via immunoSEQ multiplex PCR, lists solely in-frame clones and lacks some. The table includes 180,000 or so clones, 76% detected once. Material: PBMCs. The receptors were sampled from a man between 18 and 35 years old in good health and CMV-seronegative.

This clone was recorded only once. CDR3 region: CSVEGASSTDTQYF. DNA of the CDR3: TGCAGCGTTGAAGGGGCCAGTAGCACAGATACGCAGTATTTT. The chain uses TRBV29-1 and TRBJ2-3; D uncertain. Germline-derived CDR1 and CDR2 are SQVTM and ANQGSEA. Trimming took 1 base from V and 0 from J, leaving 8 bases between them. The CDR3 consists of 14 residues.

The rearrangement links TRBV11-3 to TRBJ2-3; 9 bases are shared with TRBD2. The V and J ends lost 5 bases and 1 base, in that order; junction bases with no gene match: 7. Germline V lookup: CDR1 SGHNT, CDR2 YENEEA. The CDR3 has 16 amino acids. The CDR3 sequence is CASSGKREVGTDTQYF. As DNA, the CDR3 is TGTGCCAGCAGCGGAAAGCGGGAGGTCGGCACAGATACGCAGTATTTT.

The rearrangement joins TRBV27 to TRBJ2-1; 8 bases are a match to TRBD2. The germline gives CDR1 MNHEY, CDR2 SMNVEV (reference sequence). The CDR3 runs to 16 residues. Losses at the gene ends were 5 bases for V and 9 bases for J; bases not matched to a gene: 15. The CDR3 spells CASSPLGGRRAGEQFF. The CDR3 nucleotides read TGTGCCAGCAGTCCCCTAGGCGGGAGGCGGGCTGGTGAGCAGTTCTTC.

This chain joins TRBV27 and TRBJ2-1; D gene ambiguous. Trimming removed 4 bases from V and 0 bases from J, with 13 bases in between. The CDR3 runs 16 residues. Per the germline V gene, CDR1 is MNHEY and CDR2 is SMNVEV (reference sequence). The CDR3 DNA reads as TGTGCCAGCAGTTCCAGACTGGGTAGCTCCTACAATGAGCAGTTCTTC. Its protein is CASSSRLGSSYNEQFF.

With respect to this clone: The sample carries other DNA sequences with the same CDR3. The gene calls are TRBV28 and TRBJ2-5, with a possible D match to TRBD2 (5 bases). The CDR3 spans 12 residues. V lost 6 bases, J lost 5 bases, and 10 bases lay in between. Germline-derived CDR1 and CDR2 are MDHEN and SYDVKM. CDR3 sequence: CASSPTRETQYF. The CDR3, as DNA: TGTGCCAGCAGCCCAACTAGGGAGACCCAGTACTTC. The full variable domain, with the rest looked up from reference TRBV28 and TRBJ2-5, is DVKVTQSSRYLVKRTGEKVFLECVQDMDHENMFWYRQDPGLGLRLIYFSYDVKMKEKGDIPEGYSVSREKKERFSLILESASTNQTSMYLCASSPTRETQYFGPGTRLLVL.

The chain combines TRBV6-4 with TRBJ1-1; TRBD1 agrees at 11 bases. The CDR3 spans 15 residues. Trimming took 4 bases from V and 9 from J; bases not matched to a gene: 10. Germline CDR1 reads MRHNA; CDR2 reads SNTAGT. The CDR3 DNA follows: TGTGCCAGCAGTGTATCCGGGACAGGGGGGGCTCAAGCTTTCTTT. Residues: CASSVSGTGGAQAFF.

The chain has TRBV29-1 and TRBJ1-2, with a weak D call TRBD1 (5 bases). Germline V gene sequence: CDR1 SQVTM, CDR2 ANQGSEA. The CDR3 covers 13 residues. Trimming removed 6 bases from V and 4 bases from J, with 15 bases in between. The CDR3 loop is CSVAHTGIYGYTF. The CDR3, as DNA: TGCAGCGTGGCCCATACAGGTATCTATGGCTACACCTTC. The entire variable domain, with the rest obtained from reference TRBV29-1 and TRBJ1-2, is as follows: SAVISQKPSRDICQRGTSLTIQCQVDSQVTMMFWYRQQPGQSLTLIATANQGSEATYESGFVIDKFPISRPNLTFSTLTVSNMSPEDSSIYLCSVAHTGIYGYTFGSGTRLTVV.

This clone was seen a handful of times. This sequence joins TRBV28 and TRBJ1-2; tentative D call: TRBD1 (5 bases). The germline gives CDR1 MDHEN, CDR2 SYDVKM. The CDR3 is 14 amino acids. With 3 bases removed from V and 5 bases from J, the gap between germline ends came to 13 bases. The CDR3 loop is CASSFLLGGYGYTF. The DNA for the CDR3 is TGTGCCAGCAGTTTTTTACTCGGGGGTTATGGCTACACCTTC.

This rearrangement joins TRBV27 to TRBJ2-1, with TRBD2 as a possible D gene (7 bases). The germline gives CDR1 MNHEY, CDR2 SMNVEV (reference sequence). The CDR3 runs to 15 residues. Trimming removed 6 bases from V and 3 bases from J, with 15 bases in between. The DNA of the CDR3 is TGTGCCAGCAGAAGCGGCGGGGGCCTCTACAATGAGCAGTTCTTC. As protein: CASRSGGGLYNEQFF.

The chain is built from TRBV5-1 and TRBJ1-2; tentative D call: TRBD1 (5 bases). In germline, CDR1 is SGHRS, CDR2 YFSETQ. V was pared by 0 bases and J by 7 bases, with 7 bases between. This CDR3 spans 12 amino acids. The CDR3 DNA is TGCGCCAGCAGCTTGGACAGGCTTGGCTACACCTTC. It is translated as CASSLDRLGYTF.

The chain employs TRBV11-2 and TRBJ2-7; 9 nucleotides line up with TRBD1. Unmatched junction bases numbered 4, after V lost 1 base and J lost 3 bases. The CDR3 contains 15 residues. CDR1 and CDR2 (germline): SGHAT, FQNNGV. The CDR3 DNA sequence: TGTGCCAGCAGCTTAGGGGGACAGGGTCGCTACGAGCAGTACTTC. Translating gives CASSLGGQGRYEQYF. The complete variable domain, with remaining parts taken from reference TRBV11-2 and TRBJ2-7, reads EAGVAQSPRYKIIEKRQSVAFWCNPISGHATLYWYQQILGQGPKLLIQFQNNGVVDDSQLPKDRFSAERLKGVDSTLKIQPAKLEDSAVYLCASSLGGQGRYEQYFGPGTRLTVT.

V is TRBV2 and J is TRBJ1-4; the match to TRBD1 covers 9 bases. V lost 1 base, J lost 6 bases, and 3 bases stayed unmatched. CDR1 and CDR2 (germline): SNHLY, FYNNEI. The CDR3 sequence is 15 residues long. DNA of the CDR3: TGTGCCAGCAGTGAAGGGGGACAGGGATATGAAAAACTGTTTTTT. It is translated as CASSEGGQGYEKLFF.

The rearrangement uses TRBV2 and TRBJ1-2; 8 bases align to TRBD1. This CDR3 is built from 15 residues. After removal of 4 bases from V and 4 bases from J, the junction contained 8 bases not matched to a gene. Germline CDR1 and CDR2: SNHLY and FYNNEI. CDR3 loop: CASSGQGAPGYGYTF. CDR3 nucleotides: TGTGCCAGCAGTGGCCAGGGGGCGCCGGGCTATGGCTACACCTTC.

This clone was seen only a few times. This rearrangement joins TRBV5-5 to TRBJ1-1; TRBD1 might be the D (5 bases). This CDR3 spans 15 amino acids. The germline CDR1 and CDR2 sequences are SGHKS and YYEKEE (reference sequence). The V and J ends lost 4 bases and 2 bases respectively, with 15 bases between them. The CDR3 is CASSVPGLLNTEAFF. In nucleotides, the CDR3 is TGTGCCAGCAGCGTCCCGGGACTTCTTAACACTGAAGCTTTCTTT.

The V and J genes are TRBV18 and TRBJ1-3; tentatively, D is TRBD1 (6 bases). Trimming stripped 4 bases from V and 0 bases from J, with 10 bases between. The length of the CDR3 is 15 residues. The V gene's germline CDR1 is KGHSH and CDR2 LQKENI. CDR3 sequence (DNA): TGTGCCAGCTCACGCCAGGGGACCTCTGGAAACACCATATATTTT. It codes for CASSRQGTSGNTIYF.

This clone was detected once. The V and J genes are TRBV28 and TRBJ1-1, with 8 nucleotides matching TRBD1. The V gene's germline CDR1 is MDHEN and CDR2 SYDVKM. The CDR3 sequence is 15 residues long. V dropped 2 bases and J dropped 4; count of bases not matched to a gene: 6. CDR3 protein: CASSLGGQGSTEAFF. The CDR3 nucleotides read TGTGCCAGCAGTTTAGGCGGACAGGGAAGCACTGAAGCTTTCTTT.

The CDR3 nucleotides read TGTGCCAGCAGCCAGGACAGGGGCTCCTACGAGCAGTACTTC. As protein: CASSQDRGSYEQYF. The J gene is TRBJ2-7, the V gene TRBV7-8, with 9 bases fitting TRBD1. The CDR3 length is 14 residues. The V segment lost 5 bases and the J segment 0 bases; nucleotides outside the gene matches: 2. From germline, CDR1 is SGHVS and CDR2 FQNEAQ.

J is TRBJ2-2 and V is TRBV6-1, with a possible D match to TRBD1 (6 bases). Per germline, CDR1 MNHNS and CDR2 SASEGT. Trimming left V 6 bases short and J 7 bases short, with 6 bases between. The CDR3 consists of 11 residues. The CDR3 DNA follows: TGTGCCAGCAGCAGGGGCGGGGAGCTGTTTTTT. Its translation is CASSRGGELFF.

This clone was counted only a few times. V gene TRBV9 combines with J gene TRBJ2-7, with D unclear. Germline V gene lookup returns CDR1 SGDLS and CDR2 YYNGEE. Trimming shortened V by 0 bases and J by 0 bases, and 7 bases separated the two germline ends. The CDR3 contains 14 residues. Here the CDR3 reads CASSVAASSYEQYF. The CDR3 coding sequence is TGTGCCAGCAGCGTAGCTGCGAGCTCCTACGAGCAGTACTTC.